One and the same sample provided the 4 T cell receptor beta chains below, sequenced in a study of shared clonotypes between healthy human individuals. The repertoire was sequenced with immunoSEQ multiplex PCR; TCRdb's copy has only in-frame clones and lacks some. This table holds some 980,000 clones, over 75% found once. The sample comprised memory CD4+ T cells sorted from blood. Subset indicated: CD45RA-negative fraction. The origin of the receptors is a man younger than 35 in good health.

The rearrangement links TRBV10-1 to TRBJ2-5; TRBD2 is a possible D gene (7 bases). The germline CDR1 and CDR2 sequences are WNHNN and SYGVQD (reference sequence). Trimming cost V 2 bases and J 5 bases, with 12 bases left between them. The length of the CDR3 is 14 residues. In DNA form, the CDR3 reads TGCGCCAGCAGTGAGGCGGGGGCCGTGGAGACCCAGTACTTC. It codes for CASSEAGAVETQYF.

The chain joins TRBV6-1 to TRBJ1-5, with a weak D call TRBD1 (5 bases). CDR1 is MNHNS, CDR2 SASEGT, per germline. This CDR3 is 14 amino acids long. V was clipped by 1 base and J by 6 bases, with 10 bases between them. The chain's CDR3 is CASSEVGGTQPQHF. The CDR3 DNA sequence: TGTGCCAGCAGTGAAGTTGGGGGGACTCAGCCCCAGCATTTT.

This clone showed up just a few times. V usage is TRBV15 and J usage is TRBJ1-2; D is ambiguous. CDR3 length: 14 amino acids. CDR1 LNHNV and CDR2 YYDKDF come from the germline V gene (reference sequence). Trimming left V 0 bases short and J 2 bases short, with 7 bases between. CDR3: CATSRDQGNYGYTF. The CDR3 bases are TGTGCCACCAGCAGAGATCAAGGGAACTATGGCTACACCTTC.

This chain joins TRBV29-1 and TRBJ2-1; 7 bases line up with TRBD2. V gave up 5 bases and J gave up 5 bases; unmatched junction bases: 6. Germline values: CDR1 SQVTM, CDR2 ANQGSEA. The CDR3 is 13 amino acids. The CDR3, as DNA: TGCAGCGTTAGGCGGGACTATGACAATGAGCAGTTCTTC. This sequence encodes CSVRRDYDNEQFF.